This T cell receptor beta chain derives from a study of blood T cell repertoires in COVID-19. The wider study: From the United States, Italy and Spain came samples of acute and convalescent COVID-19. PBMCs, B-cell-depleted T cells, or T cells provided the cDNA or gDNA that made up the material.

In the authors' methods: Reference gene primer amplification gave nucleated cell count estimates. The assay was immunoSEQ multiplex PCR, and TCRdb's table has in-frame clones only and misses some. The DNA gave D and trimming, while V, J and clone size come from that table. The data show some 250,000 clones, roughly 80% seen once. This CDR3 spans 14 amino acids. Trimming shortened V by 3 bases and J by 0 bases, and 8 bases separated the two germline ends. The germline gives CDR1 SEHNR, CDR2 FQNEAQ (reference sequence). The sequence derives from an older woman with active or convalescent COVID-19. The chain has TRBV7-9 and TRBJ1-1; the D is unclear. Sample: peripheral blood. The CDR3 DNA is TGTGCCAGCAGCTTCCTGCAGGTGAACACTGAAGCTTTCTTT. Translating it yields CASSFLQVNTEAFF.